This passage covers 9 T cell receptor beta chains from one sample sequenced in a study of T cell responses to AZD1222 COVID-19 vaccine. TCRdb's copy holds only in-frame clones and misses some; the assay was immunoSEQ multiplex PCR. The profile shows 150,000 to 200,000 clones, 85% to 95% of them singletons. Sample: peripheral blood, taken on day 0 of AZD1222 vaccination. Source of these receptors: an adult in good health.

V is TRBV7-2 and J is TRBJ2-3; 9 nucleotides align to TRBD2. V was pared by 5 bases and J by 1 base, with 4 bases of the junction left unmatched. The CDR3 extends over 15 amino acids. Per the germline V gene, CDR1 is SGHTA and CDR2 is FQGNSA. CDR3 region: CASSIRLAGTDTQYF. DNA of the CDR3: TGTGCCAGCAGCATAAGACTAGCGGGCACAGATACGCAGTATTTT.

V is TRBV6-2 or TRBV6-3 and J is TRBJ1-6, with D possibly TRBD1 on 5 matching bases. V lost 2 bases, J lost 10 bases, and 12 bases lay in between. From germline, CDR1 is MNHEY and CDR2 SVGEGT. The CDR3 covers 14 residues. This CDR3 reads CASSYVGVRSPLHF. The CDR3 nucleotides are TGTGCCAGCAGTTACGTAGGGGTCCGGTCACCCCTCCACTTT.

V usage is TRBV20-1 and J usage is TRBJ1-2; tentatively, D is TRBD1 (6 bases). This CDR3 is built from 13 residues. Between the trimmed V and J ends, which lost 3 bases and 5 bases, there was a span of 13 bases. From germline, CDR1 is DFQATT and CDR2 SNEGSKA (reference sequence). As DNA, the CDR3 is TGCAGTGCTAGTCTCGGACAGAGGTATGGCTACACCTTC. This encodes CSASLGQRYGYTF.

On this clone: One junction end does not reproduce the germline sequence, and a read error may be involved. The chain recombines TRBV11-2 with TRBJ2-7; D perhaps matches TRBD2 (5 bases). CDR1 is SGHAT, CDR2 FQNNGV, per germline. This CDR3 has 13 residues. CDR3 sequence reads: CDSSARRGYEQYF. DNA of the CDR3: TGTGACAGCAGCGCCCGTCGGGGCTACGAGCAGTACTTC.

This chain connects TRBV7-9 to TRBJ1-3; D unresolved. Germline V gene sequence: CDR1 SEHNR, CDR2 FQNEAQ (reference sequence). Trimming shortened V by 4 bases and J by 4 bases, and 11 bases separated the two germline ends. This CDR3 contains 14 residues. This CDR3 is CASSYLSPGNTIYF. The CDR3, as DNA: TGTGCCAGCAGCTATCTAAGCCCCGGAAACACCATATATTTT.

This chain uses TRBV25-1 with TRBJ2-5, with D unresolved. The CDR3 loop spans 10 amino acids. Germline V gene sequence: CDR1 MGHDK, CDR2 SYGVNS. V gave up 5 bases and J gave up 4 bases, with 2 bases separating them. CDR3 protein: CASSLETQYF. The CDR3 DNA reads TGTGCCAGCAGTTTAGAGACCCAGTACTTC.

The V and J genes are TRBV9 and TRBJ2-1, with 9 bases aligning to TRBD2. The CDR3 is made up of 16 amino acids. Trimming removed 2 bases from V and 4 bases from J; junction bases left unmatched: 7. Germline values: CDR1 SGDLS, CDR2 YYNGEE. CDR3 residues: CASSVGSGGTYNEQFF. The CDR3 DNA reads as TGTGCCAGCAGCGTTGGTAGCGGGGGCACTTACAATGAGCAGTTCTTC.

This chain links TRBV5-1 with TRBJ2-3; TRBD1 might be the D (5 bases). The CDR3 extends over 14 amino acids. V was shortened by 1 base and J by 2 bases, with 8 bases between the two germline ends. The germline gives CDR1 SGHRS, CDR2 YFSETQ. CDR3 nucleotides: TGCGCCAGCAGCTTGTCCAGGGACACAGATACGCAGTATTTT. Amino acids: CASSLSRDTDTQYF.

The genes are TRBV6-5 and TRBJ2-7; no clear D. CDR1 and CDR2 from the germline V gene are MNHEY and SVGAGI. The CDR3 loop spans 10 amino acids. The ends were cut back, 10 bases at V and 0 bases at J, with 4 bases in the middle. The CDR3 reads CAIYSYEQYF. CDR3 bases: TGTGCCATCTACTCCTACGAGCAGTACTTC.